This passage covers 29 T cell receptor beta chains from one sample sequenced in a study of response to subunit inactivated influenza vaccine. TCRdb itself ran the RT-PCR reads through MiXCR, one entry per CDR3 protein. The sample shows about 800,000 distinct CDR3 sequences, 20% to 25% of them seen only once. The sequences come from PBMCs from blood, collected approximately 5 days after vaccination. The receptors come from a man between 45 and 60 years old who received an inactivated influenza vaccine.

This clonotype was found a few times. The rearrangement joins TRBV28 to TRBJ2-7; TRBD2 might be the D (5 bases). This CDR3 is 15 amino acids long. Trimming shortened V by 3 bases and J by 7 bases, and 19 bases separated the two germline ends. Germline loops: CDR1 MDHEN, CDR2 SYDVKM. CDR3 loop: CASSFRAVVRGEQYF. CDR3 in DNA: TGTGCCAGCAGTTTTCGAGCGGTGGTTCGAGGAGAGCAGTACTTC.

This clonotype was picked up many times. The chain links TRBV10-2 to TRBJ1-1; D may be TRBD1 (6 bases). Germline loops: CDR1 WSHSY, CDR2 SAAADI. This CDR3 is built from 15 residues. Trimming pared 6 bases from V and 4 bases from J, leaving 18 bases between. The CDR3 is CASSVMGGAGTEAFF. CDR3 DNA sequence: TGCGCCAGCAGCGTCATGGGGGGGGCTGGCACTGAAGCTTTCTTT.

This clonotype was seen repeatedly, ten times or more. The chain has TRBV11-2 and TRBJ2-3; D gene uncertain. Per the germline V gene, CDR1 is SGHAT and CDR2 is FQNNGV. The CDR3 totals 13 residues. Trimming took 5 bases from V and 2 from J, leaving 8 bases between them. CDR3 residues: CASSLRYTDTQYF. The CDR3 DNA follows: TGTGCCAGCAGCCTACGGTACACAGATACGCAGTATTTT.

The chain has TRBV5-1 and TRBJ1-4; D is undetermined. The V and J ends lost 4 bases and 7 bases respectively, with 14 bases between them. This CDR3 has 14 amino acids. The germline gives CDR1 SGHRS, CDR2 YFSETQ. CDR3 sequence reads: CASSPEPGGEKLFF. CDR3 in DNA: TGCGCCAGCAGCCCTGAGCCCGGAGGTGAAAAACTGTTTTTT.

This clonotype was found a few times. This rearrangement joins TRBV20-1 to TRBJ1-3, with D perhaps TRBD1 (6 bases). The CDR3 covers 15 residues. CDR1 and CDR2 from the germline V gene are DFQATT and SNEGSKA (reference sequence). V lost 2 bases, J lost 0 bases, and 11 bases lay in between. CDR3 sequence reads: CSARQGIISGNTIYF. As DNA, the CDR3 is TGCAGTGCTAGACAGGGGATAATCTCTGGAAACACCATATATTTT.

The chain employs TRBV10-2 and TRBJ2-4; D may be TRBD1 or TRBD2 (5 bases each). Germline assignment: CDR1 WSHSY and CDR2 SAAADI. The length of the CDR3 is 16 residues. With 9 bases removed from V and 2 bases from J, the gap between germline ends came to 20 bases. DNA of the CDR3: TGCGCCAGTCTCCCTGTGGGGGATTCTCCCAAAAACATTCAGTACTTC. It specifies CASLPVGDSPKNIQYF.

This clonotype appeared a few times. The chain employs TRBV28 and TRBJ1-1; 7 bases align to TRBD1. The V gene's germline CDR1 is MDHEN and CDR2 SYDVKM. J lost 5 bases, V lost 5 bases, and 23 bases had no gene match. The length of the CDR3 is 19 residues. The CDR3 reads CASSKGGAVPPWPSTEAFF. In nucleotides, the CDR3 is TGTGCCAGCAGTAAAGGGGGCGCGGTCCCCCCCTGGCCCTCAACTGAAGCTTTCTTT.

The sample holds a few counts of this clonotype. The gene calls are TRBV7-2 and TRBJ2-1; D is ambiguous. Germline V lookup: CDR1 SGHTA, CDR2 FQGNSA. The CDR3 is 11 residues long. Trimming pared 6 bases from V and 8 bases from J, leaving 8 bases between. The CDR3: CASRVAHEQFF. The CDR3 DNA is TGTGCCAGCAGGGTAGCTCATGAGCAGTTCTTC.

This clonotype has just a few counts. The chain carries TRBV15 and TRBJ1-5, with D tentatively TRBD1 (5 bases). V was clipped by 0 bases and J by 5 bases, with 14 bases between them. In germline, CDR1 is LNHNV, CDR2 YYDKDF (reference sequence). The CDR3 has 16 residues. As DNA, the CDR3 is TGTGCCACCAGCAGAGATCAATGGGGGATGGATCAGCCCCAGCATTTT. Its protein product is CATSRDQWGMDQPQHF.

This clonotype has just a few counts. The chain joins TRBV5-4 to TRBJ2-1; 9 bases are shared with TRBD2. The V and J ends lost 8 bases and 5 bases, in that order; junction bases with no gene match: 5. Germline CDR1 SGHNT, CDR2 YYREEE (reference sequence). The length of the CDR3 is 13 residues. CDR3 sequence reads: CASSSGEDNEQFF. Here the CDR3 DNA reads TGTGCCAGTTCTAGCGGGGAAGACAATGAGCAGTTCTTC.

This clonotype was picked up a small number of times. The genes are TRBV20-1 and TRBJ2-5, with 10 bases that match TRBD1. V was pared by 1 base and J by 8 bases, with 7 bases of the junction left unmatched. Germline loops: CDR1 DFQATT, CDR2 SNEGSKA (reference sequence). The length of the CDR3 is 14 residues. The CDR3 spells CSARVTGGKSTQYF. DNA of the CDR3: TGCAGTGCTAGAGTGACAGGGGGCAAGTCAACCCAGTACTTC.

The chain uses TRBV7-2 and TRBJ2-7; TRBD2 might be the D (5 bases). V lost 1 base to trimming and J lost 3 bases, with 10 bases between them. CDR1 and CDR2 (germline): SGHTA, FQGNSA. CDR3 length: 14 residues. The CDR3 reads CASSLDPGFYEQYF. The CDR3 nucleotides are TGTGCCAGCAGCTTAGACCCGGGGTTCTACGAGCAGTACTTC.

This clonotype has just a few counts. The CDR3 loop is CASRYRRTGELFF. DNA for the CDR3: TGTGCCAGCAGATACCGTAGAACCGGGGAGCTGTTTTTT. The rearrangement uses TRBV12-3 or TRBV12-4 and TRBJ2-2; D gene unclear. CDR3 length: 13 amino acids. V was clipped by 6 bases and J by 5 bases, with 10 bases between them.

The chain is built from TRBV4-1 and TRBJ2-7; 7 bases are a match to TRBD2. Germline V gene sequence: CDR1 MGHRA, CDR2 YSYEKL. The V and J ends lost 4 bases and 6 bases, in that order; junction bases with no gene match: 15. The CDR3 has 16 amino acids. The CDR3 DNA reads as TGCGCCAGCAGCCCCGGACCCCTGCGGGGGAAGACCGAGCAGTACTTC. Its protein product is CASSPGPLRGKTEQYF.

In nucleotides, the CDR3 is TGTGCCAGCAGTTCCGGCTCCTCCTGGACCGCCATGGAGCAGTTCTTC. Encoded protein: CASSSGSSWTAMEQFF. The gene calls are TRBV12-3 or TRBV12-4 and TRBJ2-1, with unresolved D. CDR3 length: 16 amino acids. Trimming removed 4 bases from V and 10 bases from J, with 23 bases in between.

This clonotype was seen repeatedly, ten times or more. The chain recombines TRBV7-2 with TRBJ2-2; D might be TRBD2 (5 bases). This CDR3 has 15 residues. Per germline, CDR1 SGHTA and CDR2 FQGNSA. The ends were cut back, 4 bases at V and 3 bases at J, with 12 bases in the middle. CDR3 sequence (DNA): TGTGCCAGCAGCTGGGGAGACACTTACACCGGGGAGCTGTTTTTT. This sequence encodes CASSWGDTYTGELFF.

The chain couples TRBV10-2 to TRBJ2-7, with 8 bases aligning to TRBD1. This CDR3 spans 13 amino acids. With 7 bases clipped from V and 2 bases from J, the junction kept 4 bases outside the gene matches. CDR1 is WSHSY and CDR2 is SAAADI in the germline V gene. CDR3 sequence (DNA): TGCGCCAGCACCGGGACAGGACCCTACGAGCAGTACTTC. It encodes CASTGTGPYEQYF.

This clonotype has a handful of counts. J is TRBJ2-3 and V is TRBV6-2 or TRBV6-3; possibly TRBD1 for D (6 bases). V was clipped by 6 bases and J by 9 bases, with 13 bases between them. In germline, CDR1 is MNHEY, CDR2 SVGEGT. The CDR3 extends over 12 amino acids. The CDR3 nucleotides read TGTGCCAGCAGGTTTTCAGGGGAAACGCAGTATTTT. Its protein is CASRFSGETQYF.

This clonotype was observed a few times. V usage is TRBV5-5 and J usage is TRBJ2-7, with D tentatively TRBD1 (6 bases). The CDR3 spans 15 residues. Trimming pared 1 base from V and 1 base from J, leaving 12 bases between. The germline CDR1 and CDR2 sequences are SGHKS and YYEKEE (reference sequence). The CDR3 sequence: CASSLLGAKSYEQYF. CDR3 nucleotides: TGTGCCAGCAGCTTGTTGGGGGCTAAATCCTACGAGCAGTACTTC.

This rearrangement joins TRBV12-3 or TRBV12-4 to TRBJ2-2; possible D gene TRBD1, 6 bases. V was shortened by 5 bases and J by 2 bases, with 12 bases between the two germline ends. CDR3 size: 15 residues. The CDR3: CASSAGTPNTGELFF. The DNA for the CDR3 is TGTGCCAGCAGTGCCGGGACACCTAACACCGGGGAGCTGTTTTTT.

J is TRBJ2-1 and V is TRBV5-1; 10 positions agree with TRBD2. The germline V gene encodes CDR1 SGHRS and CDR2 YFSETQ. The trim removed 0 bases at V and 0 bases at J, leaving 12 bases unmatched. This CDR3 contains 20 residues. This chain's CDR3 is CASSLDFTSGTTLSYNEQFF. The CDR3 DNA sequence: TGCGCCAGCAGCTTGGATTTTACTAGCGGGACAACCCTCTCCTACAATGAGCAGTTCTTC.

The chain is built from TRBV7-3 and TRBJ2-1; TRBD1 or TRBD2 may be the D gene (5 bases each). Germline CDR1 SGHTA, CDR2 FQGTGA. V was pared by 2 bases and J by 15 bases, with 11 bases between. CDR3 length: 11 amino acids. CDR3: CASSLGTRLFF. Here the CDR3 DNA reads TGTGCCAGCAGCTTAGGGACCCGACTGTTCTTC.

This clonotype was observed a handful of times. V is TRBV5-6 and J is TRBJ2-7; 7 nucleotides line up with TRBD2. The CDR3 has 15 residues. The V gene's germline CDR1 is SGHDT and CDR2 YYEEEE. V gave up 5 bases and J gave up 5 bases; unmatched junction bases: 13. The CDR3 loop reads CASSLFGGTIDEQYF. As DNA, the CDR3 is TGTGCCAGCAGTTTGTTTGGGGGGACTATCGACGAGCAGTACTTC.

There are a few counts of this clonotype. This rearrangement joins TRBV6-1 to TRBJ2-5, with a tentative D call TRBD2 (5 bases). V was pared by 8 bases and J by 5 bases, with 21 bases between. The CDR3 length is 15 residues. Germline CDR1 MNHNS, CDR2 SASEGT. The CDR3 region is CASQRQFRGGETQYF. In DNA form, the CDR3 reads TGTGCCAGCCAGCGCCAGTTCCGGGGTGGGGAGACCCAGTACTTC.

The chain links TRBV4-1 to TRBJ2-1, with D perhaps TRBD1 (5 bases). The length of the CDR3 is 16 residues. V was pared by 1 base and J by 0 bases, with 10 bases between. Germline values: CDR1 MGHRA, CDR2 YSYEKL. The CDR3 loop is CASSQGQQSSYNEQFF. DNA for the CDR3: TGCGCCAGCAGCCAAGGACAGCAATCCTCCTACAATGAGCAGTTCTTC.

This clonotype has just a few counts. The V gene is TRBV7-2, the J gene TRBJ2-2; D uncertain. The CDR3 totals 17 residues. Germline CDR1 reads SGHTA; CDR2 reads FQGNSA. V lost 0 bases and J 0 bases, leaving 11 bases between the germline ends. CDR3 protein: CASSLAPTPSNTGELFF. CDR3 in DNA: TGTGCCAGCAGCTTAGCCCCGACACCCTCGAACACCGGGGAGCTGTTTTTT.

There are many counts of this clonotype. This chain joins TRBV3-1 and TRBJ2-4; D possibly corresponds to TRBD1 (5 bases). This CDR3 comprises 12 residues. From germline, CDR1 is LGHDT and CDR2 YNNKEL (reference sequence). V was pared by 4 bases and J by 8 bases, with 9 bases between. For the CDR3, the DNA is TGTGCCAGCAGCCGGGGCTTGGACATTCAGTACTTC. Protein sequence: CASSRGLDIQYF. Filled out from reference TRBV3-1 and TRBJ2-4, the complete variable domain reads DTAVSQTPKYLVTQMGNDKSIKCEQNLGHDTMYWYKQDSKKFLKIMFSYNNKELIINETVPNRFSPKSPDKAHLNLHINSLELGDSAVYFCASSRGLDIQYFGAGTRLSVL.

Many counts were recorded for this clonotype. The chain joins TRBV5-1 to TRBJ2-7; possible D gene TRBD1, 6 bases. The germline CDR1 and CDR2 sequences are SGHRS and YFSETQ. The CDR3 loop spans 16 amino acids. Trimming removed 0 bases at V and 5 bases at J, with 18 bases between. DNA for the CDR3: TGCGCCAGCAGCTTGGGTTCGGGACACAATCCCCACGAGCAGTACTTC. Protein product: CASSLGSGHNPHEQYF.

V and J are TRBV5-1 and TRBJ2-5; D possibly uses TRBD1 or TRBD2 (5 bases each). Germline loops: CDR1 SGHRS, CDR2 YFSETQ. V was pared by 4 bases and J by 1 base, with 11 bases between. The CDR3 is 14 residues long. CDR3 sequence reads: CASSHQGVQETQYF. The CDR3 DNA is TGCGCCAGCAGCCATCAGGGAGTCCAAGAGACCCAGTACTTC.